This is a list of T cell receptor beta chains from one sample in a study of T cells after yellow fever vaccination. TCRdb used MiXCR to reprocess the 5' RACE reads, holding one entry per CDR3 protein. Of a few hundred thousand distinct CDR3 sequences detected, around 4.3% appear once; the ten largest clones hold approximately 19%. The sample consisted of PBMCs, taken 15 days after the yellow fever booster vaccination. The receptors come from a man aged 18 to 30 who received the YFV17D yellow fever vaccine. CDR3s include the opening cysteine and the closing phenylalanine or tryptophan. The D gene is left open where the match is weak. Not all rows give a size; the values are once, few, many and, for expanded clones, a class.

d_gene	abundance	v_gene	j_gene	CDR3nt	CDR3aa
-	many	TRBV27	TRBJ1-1	TGTGCCAGCAGTTCCAAAGGATACACTGAAGCTTTCTTT	CASSSKGYTEAFF
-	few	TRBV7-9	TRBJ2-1	TGTGCCAGCAGCTCCCCGGGACAACTCTACAATGAGCAGTTCTTC	CASSSPGQLYNEQFF
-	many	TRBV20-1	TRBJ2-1	TGCAGTGCTAGAGATCCGGTAGATAACAATGAGCAGTTCTTC	CSARDPVDNNEQFF
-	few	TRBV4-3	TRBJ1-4	TGCGCCAGCAGCCAAGATGGCCAGATTGAAAAACTGTTTTTT	CASSQDGQIEKLFF
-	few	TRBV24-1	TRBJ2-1	TGTGCCACCAGCCTTGGGGGCGCTCCCTATGGTAATGAGCAGTTCTTC	CATSLGGAPYGNEQFF
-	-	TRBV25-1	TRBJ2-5	TGTGCCAGCAGTGAATTGGCTTACCAAGAGACCCAGTACTTC	CASSELAYQETQYF
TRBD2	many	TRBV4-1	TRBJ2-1	TGCGCCAGCAGCCGAGGTGCTAGCGGGAGCTACAATGAGCAGTTCTTC	CASSRGASGSYNEQFF
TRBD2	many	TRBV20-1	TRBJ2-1	TGCAGTGCTGGCCGGCGGGGGGTCCACAATGAGCAGTTCTTC	CSAGRRGVHNEQFF
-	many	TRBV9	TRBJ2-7	TGTGCCAGCAGCGCTAGGGACAACTCCTACGAGCAGTACTTC	CASSARDNSYEQYF
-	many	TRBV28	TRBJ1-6	TGTGCCAGCAGTTCGGGAGCAGCAATTTATAATTCACCCCTCCACTTT	CASSSGAAIYNSPLHF
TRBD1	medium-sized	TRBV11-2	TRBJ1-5	TGTGCCAGCAGCGTAGGGACAGGGGGACAGCCCCAGCATTTT	CASSVGTGGQPQHF
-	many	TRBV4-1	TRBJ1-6	TGCGCCAGCAGCCAAGGCAGCCAAGACCTTTATAATTCACCCCTCCACTTT	CASSQGSQDLYNSPLHF
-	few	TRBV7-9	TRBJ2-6	TGTGCCAGCAGCTCCACTAAAGGCTGGTCTGGGGCCAACGTCCTGACTTTC	CASSSTKGWSGANVLTF
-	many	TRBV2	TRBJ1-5	TGTGCCAGCAGCCCGGGACAAAGGTCTGGTCAGCCCCAGCATTTT	CASSPGQRSGQPQHF
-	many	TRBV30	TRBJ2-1	TGTGCCTGGGGGAGGACGGGGAATGAGCAGTTCTTC	CAWGRTGNEQFF
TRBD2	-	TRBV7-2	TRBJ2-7	TGTGCCAGCAGCTCAGAGGGCAGCGGGGGAGGGTACGAGCAGTACTTC	CASSSEGSGGGYEQYF
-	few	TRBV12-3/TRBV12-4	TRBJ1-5	TGTGCCAGCAGTTTAGGGGCACCGTATAGCAATCAGCCCCAGCATTTT	CASSLGAPYSNQPQHF
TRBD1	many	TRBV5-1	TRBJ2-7	TGCGCCAGCAGCTTGGACCCGACAGGGGGGAGTACCTACGAGCAGTACTTC	CASSLDPTGGSTYEQYF
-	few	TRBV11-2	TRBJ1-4	TGTGCCAGCAGCTTAGAGGGGGGCGCTTCCTCTAAACTGTTTTTT	CASSLEGGASSKLFF
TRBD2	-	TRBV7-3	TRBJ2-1	TGTGCCAGCAGTCGGACTAGTCTACATGAGCAGTTGTTC	CASSRTSLHEQLF
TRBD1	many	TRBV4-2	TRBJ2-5	TGTGCCAGCAGCCAAGAGCTACAGGGGGCAGAGACCCAGTACTTC	CASSQELQGAETQYF
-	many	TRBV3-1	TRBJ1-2	TGTGCCAGCAGCCAAGATATAGGCGGGGGCTACACCTTC	CASSQDIGGGYTF
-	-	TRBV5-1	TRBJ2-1	TGCGCCAGCAGCTTGTTGTACCCAAGCTCCTACAATGAGCAGTTCTTC	CASSLLYPSSYNEQFF
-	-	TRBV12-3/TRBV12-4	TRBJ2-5	TGTGCCAGCAGGAGACGTGGGACAACCCAAGAGACCCAGTACTTC	CASRRRGTTQETQYF
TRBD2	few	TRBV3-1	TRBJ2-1	TGTGCCAGCAGCCAAGGTGGCTGGATCGCGGGGGGGCACAATGAGCAGTTCTTC	CASSQGGWIAGGHNEQFF
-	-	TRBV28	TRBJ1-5	TGTGCCAGCAGTTCGGACCATGAGGGGAGTCAGCCCCAGCATTTT	CASSSDHEGSQPQHF
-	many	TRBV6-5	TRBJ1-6	TGTGCCAGCAGTACCGTGCTCGAGTCACCCCTCCACTTT	CASSTVLESPLHF
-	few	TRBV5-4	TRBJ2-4	TGTGCCAGCAGCTTGGACCAGGTCATTCAGTACTTC	CASSLDQVIQYF
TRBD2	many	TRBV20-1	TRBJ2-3	TGCAGTGCAAGGACTAGCGGAACTAGCACAGATACGCAGTATTTT	CSARTSGTSTDTQYF
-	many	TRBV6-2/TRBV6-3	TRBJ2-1	TGTGCCAGCAGCCAGGGGGGAGGGGGTTCTACTGAGCAGTTCTTC	CASSQGGGGSTEQFF
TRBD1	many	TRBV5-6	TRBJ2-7	TGTGCCAGCAGCTTTAGACAGGGGGTAACCTACGAGCAGTACTTC	CASSFRQGVTYEQYF
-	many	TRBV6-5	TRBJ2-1	TGTGCCAGCAGTTACGATATTACAGGGAATAGGTTCTTC	CASSYDITGNRFF
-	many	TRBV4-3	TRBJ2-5	TGCGCCAGCAGCCAAGGGCGGAAGGAGACCCAGTACTTC	CASSQGRKETQYF
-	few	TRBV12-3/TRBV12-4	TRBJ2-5	TGTGCCAGCAACTACAGGAGGGGAGCCAGTAAAGAGACCCAGTACTTC	CASNYRRGASKETQYF
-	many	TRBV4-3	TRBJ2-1	TGCGCCAGCAGCCAAGATGCGGTATACAATGAGCAGTTCTTC	CASSQDAVYNEQFF
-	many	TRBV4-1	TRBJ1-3	TGCGCCAGCAGCCAAGCCCTACAGGGATACACCATATATTTT	CASSQALQGYTIYF
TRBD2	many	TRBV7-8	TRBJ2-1	TGTGCCAGCAGCTACCCGACTAGCGGGGGAGCGTTCGATGAGCAGTTCTTC	CASSYPTSGGAFDEQFF
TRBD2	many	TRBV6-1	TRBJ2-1	TGTGCCAGCAGCCAGACTAGCGGGGGGTACAATGAGCAGTTCTTC	CASSQTSGGYNEQFF
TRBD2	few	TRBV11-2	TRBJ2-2	TGTGCCAGCAGCCTGACTAGCCCCACCGGGGAGCTGTTTTTT	CASSLTSPTGELFF
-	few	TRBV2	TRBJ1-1	TGTGCCAGCAGCAACGACCCGAACACTGAAGCTTTCTTT	CASSNDPNTEAFF
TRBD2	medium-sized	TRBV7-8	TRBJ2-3	TGTGCCAGCAGCCCCCAGCGGGGGGGCCGTGATACGCAGTATTTT	CASSPQRGGRDTQYF
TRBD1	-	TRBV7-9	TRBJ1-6	TGTGCCAGCAGCCCGAGGACAGGGGGCTTTAATTCACCCCTCCACTTT	CASSPRTGGFNSPLHF
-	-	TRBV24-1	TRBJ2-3	TGTGCCACCAGTAGGAGTGGTGCGGGCGCAGATACGCAGTATTTT	CATSRSGAGADTQYF
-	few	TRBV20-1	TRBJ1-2	TGCAGTGCTCCGGAGGGGGTTTGGGATGGCTACACCTTC	CSAPEGVWDGYTF
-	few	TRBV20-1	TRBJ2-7	TGCAGTGCTAGCGAGGGGGTGCCCTACGAGCAGTACTTC	CSASEGVPYEQYF
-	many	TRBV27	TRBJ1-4	TGTGCCAGCAGTTTCGGCGGGGGACGCGTGGATGAAAAACTGTTTTTT	CASSFGGGRVDEKLFF
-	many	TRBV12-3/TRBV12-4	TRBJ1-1	TGTGCCAGCACCCTTGGAGGCACTGAAGCTTTCTTT	CASTLGGTEAFF
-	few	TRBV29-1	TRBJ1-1	TGCAGCGTCTTGGGAACTTTCTTT	CSVLGTFF
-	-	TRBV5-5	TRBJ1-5	TGTGCCAGCAGCTTGGGCGGCTGGCAATATAGCAATCAGCCCCAGCATTTT	CASSLGGWQYSNQPQHF
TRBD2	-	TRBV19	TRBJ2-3	TGTGCCAGTAGTCCCGGGACTAGCGGGGGACCCGATACGCAGTATTTT	CASSPGTSGGPDTQYF
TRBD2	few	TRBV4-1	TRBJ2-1	TGCGCCAGCAGCCAAGTCAAAGGACTAGCGGGGGGGAGTGAGCAGTTCTTC	CASSQVKGLAGGSEQFF
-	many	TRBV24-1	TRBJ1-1	TGTGCCACCAGTGGTTGGGACGGCACTGAAGCTTTCTTT	CATSGWDGTEAFF
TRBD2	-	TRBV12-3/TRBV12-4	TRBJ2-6	TGTGCCAGCAGTTCCTGGGGTGGGGGGGACTCTGGGGCCAACGTCCTGACTTTC	CASSSWGGGDSGANVLTF
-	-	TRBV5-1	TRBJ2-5	TGCGCCAGCAGCTTGGATATGGAGACCCAGTACTTC	CASSLDMETQYF
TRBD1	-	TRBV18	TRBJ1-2	TGTGCCAGCTCACTAGCAGGGGGACAGAATACTTATGGCTACACCTTC	CASSLAGGQNTYGYTF
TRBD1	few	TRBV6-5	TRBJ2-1	TGTGCCAGCAGTCAAGACAGGGTTGAGCAGTTCTTC	CASSQDRVEQFF
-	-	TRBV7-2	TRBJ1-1	TGTGCCAGCAGCCTCTGGGTCTTGAACACTGAAGCTTTCTTT	CASSLWVLNTEAFF
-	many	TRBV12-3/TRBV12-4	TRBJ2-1	TGTGCCAGCAGTGCGGCCAGAAGGGGAGGCGGAGAGCAGTTCTTC	CASSAARRGGGEQFF
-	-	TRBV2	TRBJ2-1	TGTGCCAGCAAAGAGCTGTACAATGAGCAGTTCTTC	CASKELYNEQFF
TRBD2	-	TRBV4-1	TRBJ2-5	TGCGCCAGCAGCTCTGGGGGGGGAGCCTTAGAGACCCAGTACTTC	CASSSGGGALETQYF